The clone carrying this T cell receptor beta chain was counted only a few times. These data are taken from a study of blood T cells in healthy people across ages. The V gene's germline CDR1 is MNHEY and CDR2 SMNVEV (reference sequence). Trimming took 7 bases from V and 8 from J, leaving 14 bases between them. The CDR3 runs to 13 residues. Sample-barcoded 5' priming and a J-beta primer mix drove a second PCR of about 6 to 12 cycles. From the 5' RACE reads, TCRdb called clonotypes with MiXCR, one entry per CDR3 protein. The sample consists of 1.5 million or so distinct CDR3 sequences, roughly two fifths of them appearing once.

The gene calls are TRBV27 and TRBJ1-4; D call uncertain. The receptor was isolated from a woman aged 18-29 years in good health. Sequenced: blood. The CDR3 DNA reads TGTGCCAGCACGAGTCGGGGAAGGGAAAAACTGTTTTTT. Its protein product is CASTSRGREKLFF.